This T cell receptor (beta chain) was profiled in a study of OX40 agonist ivuxolimab in advanced cancers. For the study at large: Patients received intravenous ivuxolimab every 2 weeks at 0.01 to 10 mg/kg. General study points: Clonal expansion among partial responders at 0.1-3.0 mg/kg ranked near the lowest.

The repertoire was sequenced with immunoSEQ multiplex PCR; TCRdb's copy has only in-frame clones and lacks some. Of about 94,000 clones in the sample, roughly 91% were seen once. Germline values: CDR1 MNHEY, CDR2 SVGAGI. The CDR3 is made up of 14 amino acids. The V gene lost 7 bases and the J gene lost 4 bases, with 17 bases spanning the gap. This clone was counted a single time. Its antigen is currently unknown. This TCR was recovered from an adult with an advanced solid tumor such as melanoma, head and neck, liver or kidney cancer. The chain carries TRBV6-5 and TRBJ2-7, with D perhaps TRBD1 (6 bases). The sample in question was CD4+ or CD8+ T cells sorted from blood, obtained in a trial of the OX40 agonist ivuxolimab. This CDR3 is CASTPGTQGYEQYF. CDR3 DNA: TGTGCCAGCACACCCGGGACACAGGGTTACGAGCAGTACTTC.